This T cell receptor beta chain was documented in a study of sequential checkpoint blockade in melanoma. The V end was cut by 4 bases, the J end by 10 bases, with 11 bases between. Germline loops: CDR1 MNHEY, CDR2 SMNVEV (reference sequence). The CDR3 loop spans 13 amino acids. Treatment meaning: randomized to nivolumab then ipilimumab (arm A) or the reverse (arm B). TCRdb's copy holds only in-frame clones and misses some; the assay was immunoSEQ multiplex PCR. This sample has approximately 11,000 clones, with more than 50% found just once. This sequence joins TRBV27 and TRBJ1-6; D not resolved. The receptor was derived from a human donor with melanoma. Sequenced here: CD8+ T cells sorted from blood (inferred from file names), sampled from a patient given nivolumab and ipilimumab in sequence. The CDR3 DNA sequence: TGTGCCAGCAGTTCCCACAGCGGGTCACCCCTCCACTTT. This gives the protein CASSSHSGSPLHF.